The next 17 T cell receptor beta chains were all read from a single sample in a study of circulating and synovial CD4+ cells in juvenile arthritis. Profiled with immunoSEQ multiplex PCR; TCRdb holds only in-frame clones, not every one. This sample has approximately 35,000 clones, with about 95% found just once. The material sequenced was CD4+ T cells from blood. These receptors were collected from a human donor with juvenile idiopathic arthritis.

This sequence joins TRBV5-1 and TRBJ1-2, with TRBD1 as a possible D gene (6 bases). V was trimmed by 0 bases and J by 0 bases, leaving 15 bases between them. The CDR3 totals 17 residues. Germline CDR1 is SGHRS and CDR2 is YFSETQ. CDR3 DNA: TGCGCCAGCAGCTTGGGGCCTACAGGGATCACTAACTATGGCTACACCTTC. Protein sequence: CASSLGPTGITNYGYTF. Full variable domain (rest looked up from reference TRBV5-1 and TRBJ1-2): KAGVTQTPRYLIKTRGQQVTLSCSPISGHRSVSWYQQTPGQGLQFLFEYFSETQRNKGNFPGRFSGRQFSNSRSEMNVSTLELGDSALYLCASSLGPTGITNYGYTFGSGTRLTVV.

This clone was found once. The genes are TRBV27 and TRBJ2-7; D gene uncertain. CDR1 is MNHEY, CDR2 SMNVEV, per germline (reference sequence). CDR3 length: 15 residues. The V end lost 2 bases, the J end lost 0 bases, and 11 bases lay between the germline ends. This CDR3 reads CASSLVYGGSYEQYF. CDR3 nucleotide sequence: TGTGCCAGCAGTTTAGTTTACGGCGGCTCCTACGAGCAGTACTTC.

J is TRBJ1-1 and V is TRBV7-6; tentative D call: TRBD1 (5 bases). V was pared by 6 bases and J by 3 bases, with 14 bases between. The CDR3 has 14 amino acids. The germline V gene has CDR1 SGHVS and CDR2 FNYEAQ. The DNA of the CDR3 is TGTGCCAGCAGTTTGGGGGGTGTCCACACTGAAGCTTTCTTT. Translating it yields CASSLGGVHTEAFF.

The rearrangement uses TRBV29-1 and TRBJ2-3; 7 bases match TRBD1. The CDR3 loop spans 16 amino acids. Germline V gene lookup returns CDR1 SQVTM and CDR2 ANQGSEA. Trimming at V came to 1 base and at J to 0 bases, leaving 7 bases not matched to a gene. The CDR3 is CSVEGDPTGSTDTQYF. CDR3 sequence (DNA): TGCAGCGTTGAAGGGGATCCGACAGGGAGCACAGATACGCAGTATTTT.

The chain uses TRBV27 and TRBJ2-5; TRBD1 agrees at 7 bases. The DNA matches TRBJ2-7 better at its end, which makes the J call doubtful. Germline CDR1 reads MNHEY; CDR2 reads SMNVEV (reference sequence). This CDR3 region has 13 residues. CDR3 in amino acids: CASRPRGRYEQYF. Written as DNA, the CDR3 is TGTGCCAGCAGACCAAGGGGGCGGTACGAGCAGTACTTC.

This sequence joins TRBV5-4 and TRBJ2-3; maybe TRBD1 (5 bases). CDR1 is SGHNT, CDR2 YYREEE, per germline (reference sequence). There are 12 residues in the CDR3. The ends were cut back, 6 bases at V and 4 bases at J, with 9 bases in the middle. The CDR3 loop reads CASTGISDTQYF. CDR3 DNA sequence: TGTGCCAGCACAGGGATATCAGATACGCAGTATTTT. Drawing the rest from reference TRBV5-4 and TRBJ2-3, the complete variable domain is ETGVTQSPTHLIKTRGQQVTLRCSSQSGHNTVSWYQQALGQGPQFIFQYYREEENGRGNFPPRFSGLQFPNYSSELNVNALELDDSALYLCASTGISDTQYFGPGTRLTVL.

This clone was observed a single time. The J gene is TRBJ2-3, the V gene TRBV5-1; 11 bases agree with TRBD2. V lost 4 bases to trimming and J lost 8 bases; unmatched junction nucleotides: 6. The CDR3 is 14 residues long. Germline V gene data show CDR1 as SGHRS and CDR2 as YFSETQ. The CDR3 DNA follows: TGCGCCAGCAGCCCTTCGACTAGCGGGACTACGCAGTATTTT. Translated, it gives CASSPSTSGTTQYF.

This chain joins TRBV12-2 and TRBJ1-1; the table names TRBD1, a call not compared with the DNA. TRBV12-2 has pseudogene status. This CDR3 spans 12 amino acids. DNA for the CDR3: TGTGCAAGTCGCTTTGGGACATCCGAAGCTTTCTTT. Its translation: CASRFGTSEAFF.

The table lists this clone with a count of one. CDR3 sequence reads: CASSYRDSSYNEQFF. The DNA of the CDR3 is TGTGCCAGCAGTTACCGGGACTCGTCCTACAATGAGCAGTTCTTC. The rearrangement links TRBV6-5 to TRBJ2-1; tentatively, D is TRBD2 (6 bases). Trimming removed 2 bases at V and 1 base at J, with 9 bases between. The germline V gene encodes CDR1 MNHEY and CDR2 SVGAGI. CDR3 length equals 15 residues.

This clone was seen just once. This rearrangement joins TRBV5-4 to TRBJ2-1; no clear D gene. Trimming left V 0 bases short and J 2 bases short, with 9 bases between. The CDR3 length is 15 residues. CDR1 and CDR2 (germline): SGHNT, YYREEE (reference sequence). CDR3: CASSLDVGPYNEQFF. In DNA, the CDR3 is TGTGCCAGCAGCTTGGACGTGGGCCCCTACAATGAGCAGTTCTTC.

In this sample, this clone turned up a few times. The CDR3 reads CASRPGQGLYSNQPQHF. The CDR3 DNA reads TGTGCCAGCAGGCCGGGACAGGGCCTTTATAGCAATCAGCCCCAGCATTTT. The V call is TRBV27, the J call TRBJ1-5; 9 bases match TRBD1. The CDR3 has 17 residues. Trimming took 6 bases from V and 0 from J; bases not matched to a gene: 9. Germline CDR1 reads MNHEY; CDR2 reads SMNVEV (reference sequence).

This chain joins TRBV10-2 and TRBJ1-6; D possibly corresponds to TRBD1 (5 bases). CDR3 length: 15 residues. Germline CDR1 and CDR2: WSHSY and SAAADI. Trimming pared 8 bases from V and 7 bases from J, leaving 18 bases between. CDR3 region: CASLPVGPQNSPLHF. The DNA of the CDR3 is TGCGCCAGCCTACCTGTGGGGCCTCAAAATTCACCCCTCCACTTT.

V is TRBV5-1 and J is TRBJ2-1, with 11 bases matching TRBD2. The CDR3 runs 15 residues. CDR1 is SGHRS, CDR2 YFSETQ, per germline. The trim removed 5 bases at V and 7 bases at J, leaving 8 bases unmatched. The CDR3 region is CASRAGLAVGNEQFF. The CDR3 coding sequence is TGCGCCAGCAGGGCGGGACTAGCGGTAGGGAATGAGCAGTTCTTC.

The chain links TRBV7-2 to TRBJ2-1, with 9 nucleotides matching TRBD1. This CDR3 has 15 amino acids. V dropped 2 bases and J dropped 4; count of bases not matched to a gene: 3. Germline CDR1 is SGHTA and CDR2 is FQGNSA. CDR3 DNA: TGTGCCAGCAGCTTAAAGGGACAGGGATACAATGAGCAGTTCTTC. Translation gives CASSLKGQGYNEQFF.

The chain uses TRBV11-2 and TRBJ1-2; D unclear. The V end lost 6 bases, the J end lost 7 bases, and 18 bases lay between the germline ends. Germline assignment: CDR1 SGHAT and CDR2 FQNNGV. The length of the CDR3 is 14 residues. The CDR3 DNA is TGTGCCAGCAGTCCCCCCCTTAATGGAGGTGGCTACACCTTC. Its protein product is CASSPPLNGGGYTF. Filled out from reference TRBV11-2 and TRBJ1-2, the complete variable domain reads EAGVAQSPRYKIIEKRQSVAFWCNPISGHATLYWYQQILGQGPKLLIQFQNNGVVDDSQLPKDRFSAERLKGVDSTLKIQPAKLEDSAVYLCASSPPLNGGGYTFGSGTRLTVV.

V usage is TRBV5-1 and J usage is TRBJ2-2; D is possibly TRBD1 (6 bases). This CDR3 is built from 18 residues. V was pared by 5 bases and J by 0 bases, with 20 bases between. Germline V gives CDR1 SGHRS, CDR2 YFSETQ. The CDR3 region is CASSRDGQRYTNTGELFF. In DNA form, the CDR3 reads TGCGCCAGCAGTCGGGACGGACAGCGGTACACGAACACCGGGGAGCTGTTTTTT.

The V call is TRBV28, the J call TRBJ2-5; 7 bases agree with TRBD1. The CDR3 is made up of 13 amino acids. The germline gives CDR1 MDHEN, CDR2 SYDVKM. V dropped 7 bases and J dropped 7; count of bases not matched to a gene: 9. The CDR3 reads CASTLGGRGTQYF. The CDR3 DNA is TGTGCCAGCACCCTAGGGGGCCGGGGGACCCAGTACTTC.